This T cell receptor beta chain was recorded in a study of blood T cell repertoires in COVID-19. The CDR3 sequence is 13 residues long. The V and J ends lost 5 bases and 4 bases, in that order; junction bases with no gene match: 4. The germline gives CDR1 MNHEY, CDR2 SVGAGI. A few counts support this clone. Clones were read by immunoSEQ multiplex PCR, and TCRdb kept only the in-frame ones, dropping some. The table lists over 250,000 clones, 70% to 75% of them singletons, with 2.5% to 4% in the top ten. V is TRBV6-5 and J is TRBJ1-2, with 7 bases that match TRBD1. This receptor was obtained from a woman older than 75 with acute or convalescent COVID-19. The sample consisted of peripheral blood. As DNA, the CDR3 is TGTGCCAGCAGTCTCGACAGGGTCTATGGCTACACCTTC. Protein: CASSLDRVYGYTF.